The clone carrying this T cell receptor gamma chain came up a few times. Its cognate antigen is unknown. TCRdb called clones anew from the RT-PCR reads with CATT. The sample includes approximately 420 gamma-chain clones, 9.9% of them seen just once. This sample was taken from a study of gammadelta T cells in human blood. Study observations and caveats: Right after birth, innate γδ T cells reportedly expanded polyclonally after microbial exposure.

The CDR3 has 18 residues. With V trimmed by 0 bases and J by 4 bases, 6 bases remained unmatched. Looked up from germline, CDR1 is EGSNGY and CDR2 is YDSYNSKV. The sample was non-Vgamma9Vdelta2 gamma-delta T cells from infant blood. This TCR was recovered from a human donor. The chain carries TRGV2 and TRGJP. In nucleotides, the CDR3 is TGTGCCACCTGGGACGGGCCCCAACAAGAGTTGGGCAAAAAAATCAAGGTATTT. Translation: CATWDGPQQELGKKIKVF.